The 13 T cell receptor beta chains presented below share a single source sample, sequenced in a study of blood T cell repertoires in COVID-19. Data came from immunoSEQ multiplex PCR; TCRdb stores just in-frame clones and leaves some out. Of approximately 92,000 clones listed, around 82% were seen once; the top ten hold about 8.7%. Sequencing was carried out using peripheral blood. These receptors were obtained from a man aged 45 to 65 who had recovered from COVID-19.

The J gene is TRBJ2-2, the V gene TRBV21-1; the table's D call, TRBD2, has no DNA check behind it. TRBV21-1 is assigned pseudogene status. This CDR3 is built from 19 residues. The CDR3 DNA reads TGTGCCAGCAGCAAAGCTTCTACTTTTTGCGGGAGGGATACCGGGGAGCTGTTTTTT. Its protein product is CASSKASTFCGRDTGELFF.

This chain connects TRBV9 to TRBJ2-7, with 14 bases that match TRBD2. CDR3 length equals 17 residues. CDR1 is SGDLS, CDR2 YYNGEE, per germline. With 4 bases clipped from V and 2 bases from J, the junction kept 8 bases outside the gene matches. The CDR3 DNA sequence: TGTGCCAGCAGCCCACCCGGACTAGCGGGGGGCGCCTACGAGCAGTACTTC. Encoded protein: CASSPPGLAGGAYEQYF.

The chain uses TRBV4-1 and TRBJ2-1; D is uncertain. This CDR3 has 14 residues. Germline values: CDR1 MGHRA, CDR2 YSYEKL. Trimming removed 4 bases at V and 9 bases at J, with 16 bases between. The CDR3 nucleotides read TGCGCCAGCAGCCGCCTCCAACTTCTCGGTGAGCAGTTCTTC. It codes for CASSRLQLLGEQFF.

The chain employs TRBV18 and TRBJ2-5, with 7 bases identical to TRBD1. The germline CDR1 and CDR2 sequences are KGHSH and LQKENI. Losses at the gene ends were 1 base for V and 3 bases for J; bases not matched to a gene: 5. There are 15 residues in the CDR3. The DNA for the CDR3 is TGTGCCAGCTCACCACTTCCAGGGGGAGAAGAGACCCAGTACTTC. Translated: CASSPLPGGEETQYF. The full variable domain, completed using reference TRBV18 and TRBJ2-5, is NAGVMQNPRHLVRRRGQEARLRCSPMKGHSHVYWYRQLPEEGLKFMVYLQKENIIDESGMPKERFSAEFPKEGPSILRIQQVVRGDSAAYFCASSPLPGGEETQYFGPGTRLLVL.

The genes are TRBV7-9 and TRBJ2-3, with TRBD2 matching over 7 bases. Germline V lookup: CDR1 SEHNR, CDR2 FQNEAQ (reference sequence). V shed 0 bases and J 2 bases; nucleotides not matched to a gene: 5. The CDR3 covers 16 residues. The CDR3 nucleotides read TGTGCCAGCAGCTTAGCTGGGGGGGGGATCACAGATACGCAGTATTTT. It encodes CASSLAGGGITDTQYF.

This rearrangement joins TRBV2 to TRBJ1-2; 7 bases fit TRBD1. CDR1 and CDR2 from the germline V gene are SNHLY and FYNNEI. This CDR3 has 13 amino acids. V lost 5 bases to trimming and J lost 4 bases; unmatched junction nucleotides: 4. CDR3 coding DNA: TGTGCCAGCAGTCCCGGGACAGCCTATGGCTACACCTTC. It encodes CASSPGTAYGYTF.

The chain combines TRBV7-9 with TRBJ2-7; unclear D gene. Trimming removed 0 bases from V and 3 bases from J, with 18 bases in between. The CDR3 contains 17 residues. The germline gives CDR1 SEHNR, CDR2 FQNEAQ (reference sequence). CDR3 protein: CASSLAQSSNDYYEQYF. CDR3 in DNA: TGTGCCAGCAGCTTAGCCCAAAGCTCAAACGATTACTACGAGCAGTACTTC.

The chain combines TRBV28 with TRBJ1-4, with no clear D. The CDR3 extends over 14 amino acids. V dropped 3 bases and J dropped 8 bases, with 13 bases sitting between them. Looked up from germline, CDR1 is MDHEN and CDR2 is SYDVKM. The CDR3 sequence: CASSFSGSGEKLFF. The CDR3 nucleotides read TGTGCCAGCAGTTTCTCGGGGTCAGGAGAAAAACTGTTTTTT.

The V call is TRBV9, the J call TRBJ2-3; 9 nucleotides line up with TRBD2. This CDR3 has 16 residues. V lost 0 bases to trimming and J lost 6 bases; unmatched junction nucleotides: 8. The germline V gene encodes CDR1 SGDLS and CDR2 YYNGEE. CDR3 nucleotides: TGTGCCAGCAGCGTAGCCCCAGCGGGAGGTATTGATACGCAGTATTTT. Its translation is CASSVAPAGGIDTQYF.

The chain uses TRBV5-1 and TRBJ2-1, with a weak D call TRBD2 (5 bases). Germline V gene lookup returns CDR1 SGHRS and CDR2 YFSETQ. V was cut by 5 bases and J by 1 base, with 10 bases left in between. The length of the CDR3 is 14 residues. The DNA for the CDR3 is TGCGCCAGCAGGGAACTAGGTTCCTACAATGAGCAGTTCTTC. Translation: CASRELGSYNEQFF.

In this sample, this clone turned up once. The rearrangement joins TRBV19 to TRBJ1-2; 9 bases align to TRBD1. The CDR3 runs to 17 residues. Germline lookup yields CDR1 LNHDA and CDR2 SQIVND (reference sequence). Trimming cost V 5 bases and J 3 bases; bases outside gene matches: 13. The CDR3, as DNA: TGTGCCAGTAGTGGAGACGGGACAGGGTTTTATTACTATGGCTACACCTTC. Its protein is CASSGDGTGFYYYGYTF.

The genes are TRBV2 and TRBJ2-4; 12 bases line up with TRBD1. Germline CDR1 and CDR2: SNHLY and FYNNEI. Trimming took 6 bases from V and 8 from J; bases not matched to a gene: 5. This CDR3 is built from 14 residues. The CDR3 loop is CASRGTGGADIQYF. CDR3 in DNA: TGTGCCAGCAGGGGGACAGGGGGCGCGGACATTCAGTACTTC.

This rearrangement joins TRBV3-1 (or the pseudogene TRBV3-2) to TRBJ1-2; D is unclear. V was shortened by 0 bases and J by 4 bases, with 9 bases between the two germline ends. CDR1 LGHDT and CDR2 YNNKEL come from the germline V gene (reference sequence). The CDR3 is 14 amino acids. CDR3 sequence reads: CASSQELGVYGYTF. Here the CDR3 DNA reads TGTGCCAGCAGCCAAGAACTCGGGGTCTATGGCTACACCTTC.